These 16 T cell receptor beta chains were sequenced from one sample in a study of T cells in Graves' hyperthyroidism and ophthalmopathy. Template material for amplifying TCR beta CDR3 regions consisted of RNA transcripts. First-round RT-PCR of the TCR CDR3 relied on the HTBI primer set. TCRdb reprocessed the multiplex PCR reads with MiXCR, giving one entry per CDR3 protein. The data show roughly 500,000 distinct CDR3 sequences, with under 60% seen just once and 15% to 20% held by the top ten. The specimen was peripheral blood or thyroid tissue (not recorded which). The origin of the receptors is an adult woman with Graves' disease, either hyperthyroidism or ophthalmopathy (not recorded which).

This clonotype came up a few times. The rearrangement joins TRBV29-1 to TRBJ1-1; D remains unclear. CDR1 SQVTM and CDR2 ANQGSEA come from the germline V gene. V shed 1 base and J shed 1 base, with 7 bases lying between them. The CDR3 loop spans 13 amino acids. CDR3 in amino acids: CSVEGVTNTEAFF. CDR3 DNA sequence: TGCAGCGTTGAAGGTGTTACGAACACTGAAGCTTTCTTT.

A word on this clonotype: It may be a read error: a sequence one base away is much more abundant. The chain combines TRBV11-2 with TRBJ2-2; perhaps D is TRBD1 or TRBD2 (5 bases each). Germline V gives CDR1 SGHAT, CDR2 FQNNGV. This CDR3 is 14 amino acids long. V gave up 6 bases and J gave up 6 bases, with 14 bases separating them. The CDR3, as DNA: TGTGCCAGCAGTCACCTAGGGGACGCCGGGGAGCTGTTTTTT. As protein: CASSHLGDAGELFF. Together with reference TRBV11-2 and TRBJ2-2, the CDR3 gives the full variable domain: EAGVAQSPRYKIIEKRQSVAFWCNPISGHATLYWYQQILGQGPKLLIQFQNNGVVDDSQLPKDRFSAERLKGVDSTLKIQPAKLEDSAVYLCASSHLGDAGELFFGEGSRLTVL.

This rearrangement joins TRBV2 to TRBJ1-1, with 9 nucleotides matching TRBD1. Germline V gene lookup returns CDR1 SNHLY and CDR2 FYNNEI. CDR3 size: 14 residues. V was pared by 6 bases and J by 6 bases, with 8 bases of the junction left unmatched. Here the CDR3 reads CASRPQGAIAEAFF. CDR3 DNA: TGTGCCAGCAGGCCACAGGGGGCGATCGCTGAAGCTTTCTTT.

This clonotype has just one count. V and J are TRBV12-3 or TRBV12-4 and TRBJ1-5; D perhaps matches TRBD1 (6 bases). V dropped 3 bases and J dropped 6 bases, with 12 bases sitting between them. This CDR3 is built from 14 residues. The CDR3 DNA sequence: TGTGCCAGCAGTTTTTCTTCGGGGGCTCAGCCCCAGCATTTT. Translation: CASSFSSGAQPQHF.

This clonotype was seen a few times. CDR3 bases: TGTGCCAGCAGCCGGGACGAGGGAAACACCATATATTTT. Its protein product is CASSRDEGNTIYF. This chain links TRBV28 with TRBJ1-3, with a weak D call TRBD1 (5 bases). The germline V gene has CDR1 MDHEN and CDR2 SYDVKM. V was cut by 6 bases and J by 4 bases, with 10 bases left in between. The CDR3 covers 13 residues.

The table lists this clonotype with many counts. The V call is TRBV6-6, the J call TRBJ2-7, with 9 bases identical to TRBD2. The V segment lost 7 bases and the J segment 12 bases; nucleotides outside the gene matches: 13. This CDR3 has 13 amino acids. Germline V CDR1 and CDR2: MNHNY, SVGAGI (reference sequence). The chain's CDR3 is CASTAETSGSRYF. CDR3 nucleotide sequence: TGTGCCAGCACCGCCGAGACTAGCGGTTCTCGGTACTTC.

Notes on this clonotype: A read error may be the cause here, since a much bigger clone is one base away. The chain carries TRBV12-3 or TRBV12-4 and TRBJ2-5; D is perhaps TRBD1 or TRBD2 (5 bases each). V was clipped by 7 bases and J by 3 bases, with 21 bases between them. The CDR3 contains 16 residues. CDR3 sequence: CASTPGTRSAEETQYF. CDR3 in DNA: TGTGCCAGCACCCCCGGGACCCGATCCGCCGAAGAGACCCAGTACTTC.

The chain is built from TRBV6-5 and TRBJ2-5; TRBD2 is a possible D gene (5 bases). Deletions cut 5 bases from V and 4 bases from J, with 17 bases between. Germline V gene lookup returns CDR1 MNHEY and CDR2 SVGAGI. The CDR3 contains 15 residues. This CDR3 is CASSPLRRGSETQYF. The CDR3 DNA sequence: TGTGCCAGCAGTCCCCTCCGCCGAGGGTCAGAGACCCAGTACTTC.

The chain links TRBV7-3 to TRBJ1-6; TRBD1 matches 8 bases. This CDR3 contains 16 residues. Germline V gene sequence: CDR1 SGHTA, CDR2 FQGTGA. J was trimmed by 10 bases and V by 5 bases; bases with no gene match: 13. CDR3 bases: TGTGCCAGCAGCCAGGGGGCCCAACCCCTTGCGTCACCCCTCCACTTT. Its translation is CASSQGAQPLASPLHF.

Note on this clonotype: A much larger clone lies one base from this, so it may be a read error. The chain joins TRBV7-9 to TRBJ2-7; possibly TRBD2 for D (5 bases). CDR1 SEHNR and CDR2 FQNEAQ come from the germline V gene (reference sequence). The CDR3 is made up of 16 amino acids. Written as DNA, the CDR3 is TGCGCCAACAGCCAAGATAAAGGGCGGGCGCCCTACGAGCAGTACTTC. This sequence encodes CANSQDKGRAPYEQYF.

This clonotype was detected many times. The chain carries TRBV20-1 and TRBJ2-7; D possibly corresponds to TRBD2 (6 bases). With 5 bases removed from V and 2 bases from J, the gap between germline ends came to 13 bases. CDR1 is DFQATT and CDR2 is SNEGSKA in the germline V gene (reference sequence). The CDR3 runs to 13 residues. CDR3 in amino acids: CSAARGTAYEQYF. The CDR3 DNA follows: TGCAGTGCTGCTCGGGGGACGGCCTACGAGCAGTACTTC.

The genes are TRBV2 and TRBJ2-7, with D perhaps matching TRBD1 (6 bases). CDR1 is SNHLY and CDR2 is FYNNEI in the germline V gene. This CDR3 comprises 14 residues. Trimming took 8 bases from V and 0 from J, leaving 14 bases between them. CDR3 in DNA: TGTGCCAGCCTCACCGGGACACCCTCCTACGAGCAGTACTTC. Its translation is CASLTGTPSYEQYF.

This clonotype was recorded many times. The chain joins TRBV10-2 to TRBJ2-7, with TRBD2 matching 13 bases. The germline gives CDR1 WSHSY, CDR2 SAAADI. The CDR3 is 18 residues long. After removal of 0 bases from V and 2 bases from J, the junction contained 7 bases not matched to a gene. The CDR3 is CASSESVRTSGSTYEQYF. DNA of the CDR3: TGCGCCAGCAGTGAGTCGGTCCGGACTAGCGGGAGTACCTACGAGCAGTACTTC.

V is TRBV24-1 and J is TRBJ1-5; 10 bases agree with TRBD1. The CDR3 totals 13 residues. CDR1 and CDR2 (germline): KGHDR, SFDVKD. The V and J ends lost 11 bases and 3 bases, in that order; junction bases with no gene match: 3. The CDR3 sequence is CARTGGLNQPQHF. In nucleotides, the CDR3 is TGTGCCAGGACAGGGGGGCTCAATCAGCCCCAGCATTTT.

Of note for this clonotype: This CDR3 is missing its conserved last phenylalanine or tryptophan, likely due to a read error. The V gene is TRBV7-9, the J gene TRBJ2-7; D is ambiguous. CDR1 and CDR2 (germline): SEHNR, FQNEAQ (reference sequence). The CDR3 runs to 16 residues. V was clipped by 5 bases and J by 4 bases, with 21 bases between them. Here the CDR3 reads CASSPYLFPGGYEQYS. DNA of the CDR3: TGTGCCAGCAGCCCGTATCTGTTCCCGGGCGGTTACGAGCAGTACTCC.

In its sample, this clonotype was seen many times. The V gene is TRBV14, the J gene TRBJ1-2, with 9 bases identical to TRBD1. V was clipped by 1 base and J by 4 bases; unmatched bases: 7. This CDR3 comprises 16 residues. In germline, CDR1 is SGHDN, CDR2 FVKESK. CDR3 DNA sequence: TGTGCCAGCAGCCAAGGAACCGGGACAGGGATCTATGGCTACACCTTC. As protein: CASSQGTGTGIYGYTF.